Listed here are 14 T cell receptor beta chains from one sample, sequenced in a study of T cell changes during pregnancy in multiple sclerosis. Clones were read by immunoSEQ multiplex PCR, and TCRdb kept only the in-frame ones, dropping some. The sample contains around 96,000 clones, roughly 93% of which appear only once. The sequencing used peripheral blood, collected in the third trimester of pregnancy. These receptors all stem from a female donor with multiple sclerosis, enrolled in a pregnancy study.

The chain joins TRBV7-9 to TRBJ2-5; 12 bases agree with TRBD2. The CDR3 runs to 17 residues. CDR1 is SEHNR, CDR2 FQNEAQ, per germline (reference sequence). The trim removed 8 bases at V and 2 bases at J, leaving 12 bases unmatched. The CDR3 nucleotides are TGTGCCAGCGAACGACTAGCGGGAGAGGGGAGGCAAGAGACCCAGTACTTC. Protein sequence: CASERLAGEGRQETQYF.

The chain is built from TRBV2 and TRBJ1-1, with D hard to call. The ends were cut back, 6 bases at V and 0 bases at J, with 8 bases in the middle. Germline CDR1 is SNHLY and CDR2 is FYNNEI. There are 13 residues in the CDR3. The DNA for the CDR3 is TGTGCCAGCAGCTTTGGCTTGAACACTGAAGCTTTCTTT. Translating it yields CASSFGLNTEAFF.

This chain uses TRBV4-1 with TRBJ2-7, with TRBD1 as a possible D gene (5 bases). Germline V gives CDR1 MGHRA, CDR2 YSYEKL. The CDR3 contains 14 residues. V lost 4 bases and J lost 2, with 12 bases in between. This chain's CDR3 is CASSPQVIPYEQYF. CDR3 bases: TGCGCCAGCAGCCCACAGGTAATTCCCTACGAGCAGTACTTC.

The V gene is TRBV27, the J gene TRBJ1-5, with D unclear. V lost 3 bases and J lost 0, with 6 bases in between. The CDR3 contains 14 residues. Germline V gene lookup returns CDR1 MNHEY and CDR2 SMNVEV (reference sequence). CDR3 DNA sequence: TGTGCCAGCAGTTTTGCGGGTAGCAATCAGCCCCAGCATTTT. Its protein product is CASSFAGSNQPQHF.

The chain combines TRBV10-3 with TRBJ1-3; no clear D gene. Germline V gene lookup returns CDR1 ENHRY and CDR2 SYGVKD. Trimming removed 6 bases from V and 0 bases from J, with 9 bases in between. This CDR3 comprises 14 residues. The CDR3 region is CAISTSHSGNTIYF. As DNA, the CDR3 is TGTGCCATCAGCACCAGTCACTCTGGAAACACCATATATTTT.

J is TRBJ2-7 and V is TRBV10-2; TRBD2 might be the D (5 bases). This CDR3 is 12 amino acids long. From germline, CDR1 is WSHSY and CDR2 SAAADI. V shed 7 bases and J shed 2 bases, with 9 bases lying between them. CDR3 DNA sequence: TGCGCCAGCACGGACTTAGCCTACGAGCAGTACTTC. Its translation: CASTDLAYEQYF.

J is TRBJ1-5 and V is TRBV28, with D tentatively TRBD1 (5 bases). Trimming took 6 bases from V and 0 from J, leaving 12 bases between them. The CDR3 has 15 residues. Germline loops: CDR1 MDHEN, CDR2 SYDVKM. The CDR3 region is CASRSQGISNQPQHF. The CDR3 DNA sequence: TGTGCCAGCAGATCCCAGGGTATTAGCAATCAGCCCCAGCATTTT.

This clone was picked up a small number of times. The chain links TRBV6-1 to TRBJ1-1; TRBD1 matches 7 bases. The CDR3 extends over 12 amino acids. The germline V gene encodes CDR1 MNHNS and CDR2 SASEGT. V dropped 6 bases and J dropped 7; count of bases not matched to a gene: 5. In nucleotides, the CDR3 is TGTGCCAGCAGCGACAGGGATGGTGAAGCTTTCTTT. It translates to CASSDRDGEAFF.

For the CDR3, the DNA is TGCGCCAGCACTTCCGGGACAGGGTTTAATGAGCAGTTCTTC. Its protein product is CASTSGTGFNEQFF. J is TRBJ2-1 and V is TRBV5-1, with TRBD1 matching 9 bases. The length of the CDR3 is 14 residues. CDR1 is SGHRS and CDR2 is YFSETQ in the germline V gene. Trimming removed 6 bases from V and 7 bases from J; junction bases left unmatched: 8.

This clone was found many times. V is TRBV9 and J is TRBJ1-1; 9 positions agree with TRBD1. In germline, CDR1 is SGDLS, CDR2 YYNGEE. Germline trimming cut 1 base from V and 4 bases from J; bases unmatched to any gene: 8. This CDR3 is built from 16 residues. CDR3 sequence reads: CASSVTGGDMTTEAFF. DNA of the CDR3: TGTGCCAGCAGCGTAACAGGGGGCGATATGACCACTGAAGCTTTCTTT. Supplemented by reference TRBV9 and TRBJ1-1, the full variable domain reads DSGVTQTPKHLITATGQRVTLRCSPRSGDLSVYWYQQSLDQGLQFLIQYYNGEERAKGNILERFSAQQFPDLHSELNLSSLELGDSALYFCASSVTGGDMTTEAFFGQGTRLTVV.

This sequence joins TRBV5-1 and TRBJ2-1; TRBD1 matches at 7 bases. The CDR3 loop spans 13 amino acids. Germline V gene sequence: CDR1 SGHRS, CDR2 YFSETQ. The J segment lost 11 bases and the V segment lost 4 bases, leaving 9 bases of the junction unmatched. CDR3: CASSPEGQNKQFF. CDR3 DNA: TGCGCCAGCAGCCCCGAGGGACAGAATAAGCAGTTCTTC.

V usage is TRBV10-3 and J usage is TRBJ1-1; no clear D. CDR3 length: 12 residues. V was pared by 3 bases and J by 1 base, with 3 bases between. CDR1 and CDR2 (germline): ENHRY, SYGVKD. The CDR3 bases are TGTGCCATCAGTGATCAGAACACTGAAGCTTTCTTT. It codes for CAISDQNTEAFF.

Concerning this clone itself: The junction departs from the called germline gene at one end, perhaps through a read error. This rearrangement joins TRBV5-6 to TRBJ2-7; D not resolved. CDR3 length: 13 residues. Germline assignment: CDR1 SGHDT and CDR2 YYEEEE. CDR3 DNA sequence: TGTGCCAGCAGCTTGTCTTACTCCGACGAGCAGTACTTC. Protein product: CASSLSYSDEQYF.

This clone was counted a single time. The V gene is TRBV5-4, the J gene TRBJ2-4; 9 bases align to TRBD1. V trimming: 3 bases; J trimming: 7 bases; junction bases outside the gene matches: 11. The CDR3 length is 16 residues. In germline, CDR1 is SGHNT, CDR2 YYREEE (reference sequence). CDR3 DNA sequence: TGTGCCAGCAGCTCGACCCGGGGGACAGGGTGGAACATTCAGTACTTC. Translating gives CASSSTRGTGWNIQYF. The variable domain in full, completed from reference TRBV5-4 and TRBJ2-4, reads ETGVTQSPTHLIKTRGQQVTLRCSSQSGHNTVSWYQQALGQGPQFIFQYYREEENGRGNFPPRFSGLQFPNYSSELNVNALELDDSALYLCASSSTRGTGWNIQYFGAGTRLSVL.